Below, 8 T cell receptor beta chains from the same sample are listed, as sequenced in a study of regulatory T cells in long-lasting Graves disease. Regarding time point: newly diagnosed GD, antithyroid drugs for less than 3 months. Researchers made the TCR library from RNA that was extracted from PBMCs. Construction of the TCR beta libraries employed iRepertoire HTBI primers in conjunction with Arm-PCR of CDR3 regions. In TCRdb, the multiplex PCR reads were re-called with MiXCR into one record per CDR3 protein. The sample includes over 400,000 distinct CDR3 sequences, 14% of them seen just once. This same sample was also taken into another study, of T cells in Graves' hyperthyroidism and ophthalmopathy.

Specimen: peripheral blood mononuclear cells (PBMCs), collected at new diagnosis, from a patient treated with antithyroid drugs. These receptors originate from a woman between 45 and 60 years old with Graves disease.

This sequence joins TRBV4-1 and TRBJ1-4; D might be TRBD1 (5 bases). The germline gives CDR1 MGHRA, CDR2 YSYEKL. This CDR3 contains 14 residues. Trimming removed 0 bases from V and 8 bases from J, with 10 bases in between. CDR3 region: CASSQDKDNEKLFF. DNA for the CDR3: TGCGCCAGCAGCCAAGATAAGGACAACGAAAAACTGTTTTTT.

This clonotype was observed many times. The chain links TRBV24-1 to TRBJ1-2; D remains unclear. This CDR3 contains 11 residues. Germline V gene lookup returns CDR1 KGHDR and CDR2 SFDVKD. The V and J ends lost 1 base and 8 bases respectively, with 4 bases between them. The CDR3 is CATSDFEGYTF. The CDR3 nucleotides read TGTGCCACCAGTGATTTCGAAGGCTACACCTTC.

The chain joins TRBV7-3 to TRBJ2-2, with TRBD2 matching 10 bases. The germline V gene encodes CDR1 SGHTA and CDR2 FQGTGA. With V trimmed by 2 bases and J by 1 base, 1 base remained unmatched. The CDR3 has 16 residues. The CDR3 DNA sequence: TGTGCCAGCAGCTTACGGACTAGCGGGAACACCGGGGAGCTGTTTTTT. Translated, it gives CASSLRTSGNTGELFF. Using reference TRBV7-3 and TRBJ2-2 for the parts outside the CDR3, the full variable domain is GAGVSQTPSNKVTEKGKYVELRCDPISGHTALYWYRQSLGQGPEFLIYFQGTGAADDSGLPNDRFFAVRPEGSVSTLKIQRTERGDSAVYLCASSLRTSGNTGELFFGEGSRLTVL.

This rearrangement joins TRBV3-1 to TRBJ2-5; 9 nucleotides line up with TRBD1. CDR1 and CDR2 (germline): LGHDT, YNNKEL (reference sequence). CDR3 length equals 18 residues. The V and J ends lost 0 bases and 5 bases, in that order; junction bases with no gene match: 13. CDR3 coding DNA: TGTGCCAGCAGCCAAGATGTGGGACAGGGCCTTGAGTGGGAGACCCAGTACTTC. This encodes CASSQDVGQGLEWETQYF.

This clonotype was detected many times. The chain is built from TRBV9 and TRBJ2-2, with 13 bases lining up with TRBD2. V lost 3 bases, J lost 5 bases, and 7 bases stayed unmatched. Germline lookup yields CDR1 SGDLS and CDR2 YYNGEE. The CDR3 totals 17 residues. The CDR3 region is CASSGTGTSGITGELFF. CDR3 in DNA: TGTGCCAGCAGCGGGACCGGGACTAGCGGGATAACCGGGGAGCTGTTTTTT.

This clonotype occurred many times. The genes are TRBV11-2 and TRBJ1-1, with 8 nucleotides matching TRBD1. The CDR3 runs 14 residues. Germline lookup yields CDR1 SGHAT and CDR2 FQNNGV. Trimming cost V 4 bases and J 3 bases; bases outside gene matches: 4. CDR3 protein: CASSYSGGYTEAFF. The CDR3 DNA follows: TGTGCCAGCAGCTACTCAGGGGGCTACACTGAAGCTTTCTTT.

This clonotype was observed many times. This rearrangement joins TRBV27 to TRBJ1-5; tentatively, D is TRBD1 (6 bases). Germline V gene lookup returns CDR1 MNHEY and CDR2 SMNVEV (reference sequence). Deletions cut 6 bases from V and 9 bases from J, with 18 bases between. The CDR3 length is 14 residues. In nucleotides, the CDR3 is TGTGCCAGCAGGACCGGGACACCGGGAGGGCCCCAGCATTTT. Its protein is CASRTGTPGGPQHF.

Ten or more counts support this clonotype. The chain combines TRBV7-3 with TRBJ2-1; 7 nucleotides match TRBD2. Germline V gene sequence: CDR1 SGHTA, CDR2 FQGTGA. V lost 8 bases, J lost 9 bases, and 13 bases stayed unmatched. The CDR3 covers 14 residues. The CDR3 DNA is TGTGCCAGCGGTTCCGGGGGGAGAAGTGGTGAGCAGTTCTTC. It translates to CASGSGGRSGEQFF.